The subject of this entry is one T cell receptor beta chain. This clone was counted only a few times. There is no known antigen for this receptor. No quality values exist for individual bases; no much larger clone is one base distant. Reading from cysteine to phenylalanine, the CDR3 counts 13 amino acids. The only DNA kept is the CDR3, 39 bases in frame from the first base. The trim is 4 bases for V and 7 bases for J, with a gap of 13 bases between the germline ends. These data come from a study of vaccination effects on CD4 cells after COVID-19 (dated by TCRdb to between 2020 and 2023). With regard to the full study: Participants received two doses of either the BNT162b2 or the mRNA-1273 mRNA SARS-CoV-2 vaccine. SARS-CoV-2 spike-specific CD4+ TCR repertoires were compared before and after mRNA vaccination in COVID-19 convalescent patients and in infection-naive vaccine recipients. Altogether, about 10 COVID-19 convalescent patients and a few SARS-CoV-2-naive healthy vaccine recipients made up the full study. The Oncomine TCR Beta short-read assay on an Illumina iSeq 100 was used to sequence cultures from other donors in the study. Summary of the overall study and its limitations: Both infection-induced and vaccine-induced clones contracted markedly at late post-vaccination timepoints, which is consistent with waning T cell responses. The study was limited by a small number of convalescent patients and lacked early post-infection timepoints. Among healthy vaccine recipients, nearly all vaccine-induced clones were SARS-CoV-2 mono-reactive, and only 1 of 255 was cross-reactive with common cold coronaviruses.

To identify antigen-specific CD4+ T cell clonotypes by their expansion, the ViraFEST assay first stimulated PBMC with viral peptide pools and then applied TCR sequencing. After more than nine days of culture, CD4+ T cells were isolated with the EasySep CD4+ T cell isolation kit. None of the healthy vaccine recipients had a prior SARS-CoV-2 infection, which was confirmed by nucleocapsid antibody tests that came back negative both before and after vaccination. Each well held around 1.9 million PBMC cultured in IMDM containing approximately 5% human AB serum, 10 IU/ml IL-2 and gentamicin, along with about 9.5 ug/ml peptides. On days 3 and 7, half of the culture medium was replaced with fresh IL-2-containing medium. Each peptide stimulation condition was cultured in triplicate wells unless otherwise noted. Using Ficoll-Paque Plus gradient centrifugation, PBMC were separated from whole blood and then either used fresh or cryopreserved at -140C. The overlapping peptide pools covered the spike proteins of SARS-CoV-2 as well as those of the common cold coronaviruses HCoV-NL63, HCoV-OC43 and HCoV-229E. Genomic DNA was extracted from cultured CD4+ T cells with the QIAamp micro DNA kit.

Library creation used the immunoSEQ multiplex PCR assay. DNA from the CD4+ T cells that had been cultured and isolated underwent TCR beta CDR3 sequencing. Per the authors' processing: The analysis removed non-productive TCR sequences, trimmed reads to the CDR3 region, and retained only CDR3s that were 7 or more amino acids long. Antigen-specific clonotypes were identified with the MANAFEST web app by comparing expansion in peptide wells against reference cultures. To count as positive, a clone had to show expansion at FDR<0.05 compared with the reference and with all other wells, an odds ratio above 5, and a frequency above 0.1% in two replicate wells. A clonotype was defined as cross-reactive if the clonotype was significantly expanded both in SARS-CoV-2 spike wells and in at least one common cold coronavirus spike condition. CDR3 similarity was assessed by Levenshtein distance using the stringdist R package, and unrooted trees were constructed with ape in R 3.6.1. Not all clones reach the TCRdb copy of this immuneACCESS table, which keeps in-frame sequences only. Checked studies attribute under half of the gap to unresolved V genes and leave the rest unexplained. Clonal size and the V and J genes are those of that table, whereas D and trimming came from the DNA. Recorded for this sample are about 27,000 clones; 65% to 75% of them occurred a single time. The ten largest make up more than 9% of the sample.

This clonotype was obtained from a human donor who received a COVID-19 vaccine. The rearranged segments are TRBV12-3 or TRBV12-4 and TRBJ1-2; TRBD1 could be the D gene, as 6 bases match. This specimen consisted of CD4+ T cells from PBMCs cultured with SARS-CoV-2 spike peptides, obtained before COVID-19 vaccination. In the paper's terms, the cell subset or site label means: SARS-CoV-2 spike overlapping peptide pool stimulation. CDR3 loop: CASSSDSRVGYTF. The bases are TGTGCCAGCAGTTCGGACAGCAGGGTTGGCTACACCTTC.